Listed here are 29 T cell receptor beta chains from one sample, sequenced in a study of Graves' ophthalmopathy and Graves' hyperthyroidism. Amplifying from RNA transcripts, the study obtained TCR beta CDR3 regions. An opening RT-PCR round employed HTBI primers and preceded a second-round multiplex PCR. TCRdb re-called the multiplex PCR reads with MiXCR, one entry per CDR3 protein. Seen here are some 1.1 million distinct CDR3 sequences, less than 45% observed once, and the top ten hold 11%. Sequenced: peripheral blood or thyroid tissue (not recorded which). The receptor source for this set is an adult man with Graves' hyperthyroidism.

V usage is TRBV24-1 and J usage is TRBJ1-5; D possibly corresponds to TRBD1 (5 bases). V was pared by 2 bases and J by 5 bases, with 9 bases between. Looked up from germline, CDR1 is KGHDR and CDR2 is SFDVKD. The CDR3 totals 14 residues. In nucleotides, the CDR3 is TGTGCCACCAGTGATTCCGGGGGGGATCAGCCCCAGCATTTT. This gives the protein CATSDSGGDQPQHF.

This clonotype has at least ten counts. The chain couples TRBV20-1 to TRBJ1-6; possible D gene TRBD1, 5 bases. Germline V gives CDR1 DFQATT, CDR2 SNEGSKA (reference sequence). CDR3 size: 14 residues. V shed 0 bases and J shed 10 bases, with 13 bases lying between them. The CDR3 DNA follows: TGCAGTGCTAGAGAAGGCAGGGAGAACTCACCCCTCCACTTT. Its translation is CSAREGRENSPLHF.

This clonotype was counted ten times or more. V is TRBV7-2 and J is TRBJ1-2, with 7 positions matching TRBD1. V dropped 5 bases and J dropped 0; count of bases not matched to a gene: 9. The CDR3 sequence is 16 residues long. Germline loops: CDR1 SGHTA, CDR2 FQGNSA. CDR3 region: CASSRGQRRPNYGYTF. The CDR3 DNA reads as TGTGCCAGCAGCCGGGGACAGAGGAGACCTAACTATGGCTACACCTTC. The whole variable domain, filled in from reference TRBV7-2 and TRBJ1-2, reads GAGVSQSPSNKVTEKGKDVELRCDPISGHTALYWYRQSLGQGLEFLIYFQGNSAPDKSGLPSDRFSAERTGGSVSTLTIQRTQQEDSAVYLCASSRGQRRPNYGYTFGSGTRLTVV.

This clonotype has ten or more counts. The V gene is TRBV5-8, the J gene TRBJ1-5; no definite D call. This CDR3 is 14 amino acids long. V was cut by 4 bases and J by 5 bases, with 13 bases left in between. The germline CDR1 and CDR2 sequences are SGHTS and YDEGEE. This CDR3 is CASSPNPTHQPQHF. DNA for the CDR3: TGTGCCAGCAGCCCTAATCCTACCCATCAGCCCCAGCATTTT.

In its sample, this clonotype was seen many times. J is TRBJ2-5 and V is TRBV11-2; a weak D match, TRBD1 (6 bases). Trimming took 5 bases from V and 5 from J, leaving 18 bases between them. Germline V gene lookup returns CDR1 SGHAT and CDR2 FQNNGV. CDR3 length: 15 amino acids. CDR3 residues: CASSGLDSEVETQYF. In nucleotides, the CDR3 is TGTGCCAGCAGCGGCCTGGACAGCGAGGTGGAGACCCAGTACTTC.

Remarks on this clonotype: A read error is likely, as this CDR3 ends without the conserved phenylalanine or tryptophan. No DNA is shown, since the ends of the CDR3 on it are uncertain; the CDR3 is the one TCRdb lists. The genes are TRBV12-3 or TRBV12-4 and TRBJ1-1; the table's D call, TRBD1, has no DNA check behind it. The CDR3 has 11 amino acids, counting both end residues. This CDR3 is CASSLDRGGFV.

The rearrangement uses TRBV29-1 and TRBJ1-4; TRBD1 is a possible D gene (6 bases). V lost 4 bases and J lost 6, with 15 bases in between. The CDR3 contains 14 residues. The germline gives CDR1 SQVTM, CDR2 ANQGSEA. The CDR3 protein is CSVAQGRTDEKLFF. CDR3 nucleotide sequence: TGCAGCGTTGCCCAGGGGAGGACTGATGAAAAACTGTTTTTT.

The chain is built from TRBV7-6 and TRBJ2-7; D not certain. The V end lost 5 bases, the J end lost 3 bases, and 17 bases lay between the germline ends. Germline V gene data show CDR1 as SGHVS and CDR2 as FNYEAQ. CDR3 length equals 15 residues. In DNA, the CDR3 is TGTGCCAGCAGCCCCCCTTTTGGCCCTTTCTACGAGCAGTACTTC. Translated: CASSPPFGPFYEQYF.

Written as DNA, the CDR3 is TGCAGTGCAAAAATGACAGGGTACTTC. Protein sequence: CSAKMTGYF. V usage is TRBV20-1 and J usage is TRBJ2-5, with a weak D call TRBD1 (6 bases). The CDR3 is 9 amino acids. The V gene lost 6 bases and the J gene lost 13 bases, with 12 bases spanning the gap. Germline V CDR1 and CDR2: DFQATT, SNEGSKA (reference sequence).

The chain carries TRBV5-4 and TRBJ1-4; TRBD1 matches 7 bases. CDR1 SGHNT and CDR2 YYREEE come from the germline V gene (reference sequence). J gave up 8 bases and V 4 bases, and 11 bases lay outside the gene matches. The CDR3 is made up of 15 amino acids. CDR3 sequence reads: CASSRATGSDEKLFF. CDR3 coding DNA: TGTGCCAGCAGCAGAGCGACAGGGAGTGACGAAAAACTGTTTTTT. The whole variable domain, remainder taken from reference TRBV5-4 and TRBJ1-4, is ETGVTQSPTHLIKTRGQQVTLRCSSQSGHNTVSWYQQALGQGPQFIFQYYREEENGRGNFPPRFSGLQFPNYSSELNVNALELDDSALYLCASSRATGSDEKLFFGSGTQLSVL.

Ten or more counts support this clonotype. This sequence joins TRBV29-1 and TRBJ1-2; 9 bases are a match to TRBD1. The CDR3 covers 14 residues. Germline loops: CDR1 SQVTM, CDR2 ANQGSEA. The junction had 6 bases not matched to a gene; V was cut back by 1 base and J by 6 bases. The CDR3 loop reads CSVEGPGTGHGYTF. CDR3 nucleotide sequence: TGCAGCGTTGAAGGGCCCGGGACAGGGCATGGCTACACCTTC.

As to this clonotype: A much larger clone differs by one base, so this may be a read error. J is TRBJ2-5 and V is TRBV24-1; 9 nucleotides line up with TRBD1. This CDR3 spans 17 amino acids. Trimming took 3 bases from V and 4 from J; bases not matched to a gene: 11. CDR1 is KGHDR, CDR2 SFDVKD, per germline. The CDR3 region is CATSDLTGTGYRETQYF. The CDR3 bases are TGTGCCACCAGTGATCTAACCGGGACAGGGTACCGAGAGACCCAGTACTTC.

This clonotype was observed many times. The rearrangement links TRBV20-1 to TRBJ2-5, with D unclear. Germline V gene sequence: CDR1 DFQATT, CDR2 SNEGSKA (reference sequence). V lost 1 base and J 4 bases, leaving 7 bases between the germline ends. The CDR3 spans 12 residues. As DNA, the CDR3 is TGCAGTGCTAGAGGAACCCCAGAGACCCAGTACTTC. Protein: CSARGTPETQYF.

CDR3: CASSWGLAGASASYEQYF. The CDR3 bases are TGTGCCAGCAGCTGGGGACTAGCGGGAGCTTCCGCCTCCTACGAGCAGTACTTC. This chain joins TRBV7-9 and TRBJ2-7; 14 nucleotides match TRBD2. The CDR3 covers 18 residues. The trim removed 4 bases at V and 0 bases at J, leaving 8 bases unmatched. Germline V lookup: CDR1 SEHNR, CDR2 FQNEAQ (reference sequence). Together with reference TRBV7-9 and TRBJ2-7, the CDR3 gives the full variable domain: DTGVSQNPRHKITKRGQNVTFRCDPISEHNRLYWYRQTLGQGPEFLTYFQNEAQLEKSRLLSDRFSAERPKGSFSTLEIQRTEQGDSAMYLCASSWGLAGASASYEQYFGPGTRLTVT.

This chain uses TRBV3-1 with TRBJ1-2; tentative D call: TRBD1 (5 bases). The germline gives CDR1 LGHDT, CDR2 YNNKEL (reference sequence). The V end was cut by 8 bases, the J end by 5 bases, with 18 bases between. The CDR3 is 14 residues long. The CDR3 DNA follows: TGTGCCAGCGGCAGACAGAAAAGATCATATGGCTACACCTTC. Its protein product is CASGRQKRSYGYTF.

As concerns this clonotype: One end of the junction fails to match germline, which may point to a read error. CDR3 DNA: TGCGCCAGCAGCCAACAATCCCCCGGGACTGGATACGAGCACTACTTC. Its protein is CASSQQSPGTGYEHYF. The chain is built from TRBV4-3 and TRBJ2-7; TRBD2 might be the D (6 bases). The V gene's germline CDR1 is LGHNA and CDR2 YSLEER. This CDR3 has 16 amino acids.

This chain uses TRBV3-1 with TRBJ2-5, with D tentatively TRBD1 (6 bases). Per germline, CDR1 LGHDT and CDR2 YNNKEL (reference sequence). This CDR3 contains 14 residues. Trimming stripped 1 base from V and 10 bases from J, with 16 bases between. CDR3 in amino acids: CASSQGTARLDQYF. The DNA of the CDR3 is TGTGCCAGCAGCCAAGGGACAGCCAGATTGGACCAGTACTTC.

Concerning this clonotype: Without the conserved terminal phenylalanine or tryptophan, this CDR3 likely stems from a read error. This rearrangement joins TRBV29-1 to TRBJ2-5, with D perhaps TRBD1 (6 bases). CDR1 is SQVTM and CDR2 is ANQGSEA in the germline V gene. V lost 6 bases to trimming and J lost 5 bases, with 16 bases between them. The CDR3 loop spans 13 amino acids. The DNA for the CDR3 is TGCAGCGTCTTGCCAGGGGCGACGGAGACCCAGTACCTC. Its translation: CSVLPGATETQYL.

Points on this clonotype: Sequence at one end of the junction differs from germline and may be a read error. This chain uses TRBV11-2 with TRBJ1-1; 11 bases are shared with TRBD1. The CDR3 has 18 amino acids. Germline CDR1 reads SGHAT; CDR2 reads FQNNGV. The CDR3 spells CASSFSGTGGNMNTEAFF. The DNA for the CDR3 is TGCGCCAGCAGCTTCTCCGGGACAGGGGGTAATATGAACACTGAAGCTTTCTTT.

To note about this clonotype: A read error may be the cause here, since a much bigger clone is one base away. Because the CDR3 is missing its conserved closing phenylalanine or tryptophan, this is likely a read error. This chain uses TRBV20-1 with TRBJ2-7; a possible D gene is TRBD1 (5 bases). Trimming pared 6 bases from V and 2 bases from J, leaving 11 bases between. The CDR3 is 12 residues long. The germline gives CDR1 DFQATT, CDR2 SNEGSKA (reference sequence). Written as DNA, the CDR3 is TGCAGTGCGGCTGACAGTCCCTACGAGCAGTACTCC. Translated: CSAADSPYEQYS.

The rearrangement uses TRBV28 and TRBJ2-3, with D uncertain. Deletions cut 6 bases from V and 0 bases from J, with 7 bases between. The CDR3 sequence is 13 residues long. Germline V lookup: CDR1 MDHEN, CDR2 SYDVKM. The CDR3, as DNA: TGTGCCAGCAGGGAGAGTAGCACAGATACGCAGTATTTT. It codes for CASRESSTDTQYF.

This chain links TRBV10-3 with TRBJ2-2; no clear D. The germline V gene has CDR1 ENHRY and CDR2 SYGVKD. There are 15 residues in the CDR3. V was pared by 10 bases and J by 3 bases, with 18 bases between. CDR3: CASRSGRSHTGELFF. CDR3 sequence (DNA): TGTGCCAGCAGGAGTGGAAGGTCCCACACCGGGGAGCTGTTTTTT.

The chain couples TRBV6-6 to TRBJ1-5; 10 bases agree with TRBD1. There are 17 residues in the CDR3. Losses at the gene ends were 5 bases for V and 4 bases for J; bases not matched to a gene: 11. Germline CDR1 is MNHNY and CDR2 is SVGAGI (reference sequence). The CDR3 region is CASSPATGGVQNQPQHF. The CDR3 region has the DNA TGTGCCAGCAGTCCCGCGACAGGGGGCGTTCAGAATCAGCCCCAGCATTTT.

Many counts were recorded for this clonotype. This chain connects TRBV20-1 to TRBJ2-7, with 9 nucleotides matching TRBD1. Germline lookup yields CDR1 DFQATT and CDR2 SNEGSKA (reference sequence). The CDR3 is 14 amino acids. J lost 5 bases, V lost 3 bases, and 8 bases had no gene match. DNA of the CDR3: TGCAGTGCTAGGGAACAGGGGGCACAGGACGAGCAGTACTTC. Translated: CSAREQGAQDEQYF.

J is TRBJ1-1 and V is TRBV10-3, with a tentative D call TRBD1 (6 bases). Germline values: CDR1 ENHRY, CDR2 SYGVKD. Between the trimmed V and J ends, which lost 0 bases and 5 bases, there was a span of 13 bases. The CDR3 contains 15 residues. The CDR3 loop is CAISESKQGWTEAFF. As DNA, the CDR3 is TGTGCCATCAGTGAGTCGAAACAGGGTTGGACTGAAGCTTTCTTT.

This clonotype was counted many times. The chain combines TRBV29-1 with TRBJ2-7; possible D gene TRBD2, 5 bases. The germline gives CDR1 SQVTM, CDR2 ANQGSEA. Trimming pared 2 bases from V and 7 bases from J, leaving 18 bases between. This CDR3 is 14 amino acids long. Here the CDR3 DNA reads TGCAGCGTTGAACTGAGCGACCGACGCGGGGAGCAGTACTTC. It codes for CSVELSDRRGEQYF.

Comment on this clonotype: A much larger clone differs from this one at a single base, so this may be a read error. The chain is built from TRBV7-9 and TRBJ1-2, with 11 bases matching TRBD1. The CDR3 covers 14 residues. Germline CDR1 SEHNR, CDR2 FQNEAQ (reference sequence). V dropped 5 bases and J dropped 7; count of bases not matched to a gene: 6. The CDR3 sequence is CASSGQGARCGYTF. CDR3 DNA: TGTGCCAGCAGCGGACAGGGGGCTAGATGTGGCTACACCTTC.

This clonotype has at least ten counts. The chain links TRBV7-2 to TRBJ1-5; 7 nucleotides align to TRBD1. The CDR3 spans 16 residues. V shed 1 base and J 6 bases; nucleotides not matched to a gene: 9. Germline CDR1 is SGHTA and CDR2 is FQGNSA. The CDR3 nucleotides are TGTGCCAGCAGCTTAGGACAGGGACGGATTTTTCAGCCCCAGCATTTT. It codes for CASSLGQGRIFQPQHF.

Remarks on this clonotype: The CDR3 ends on some other residue instead of the conserved phenylalanine or tryptophan, so this is likely a read error. The chain is built from TRBV5-1 and TRBJ1-4; no clear D gene. This CDR3 is 15 amino acids long. Germline V gives CDR1 SGHRS, CDR2 YFSETQ. Trimming removed 0 bases at V and 0 bases at J, with 6 bases between. In DNA, the CDR3 is TGCGCCAGCAGCTTGGACGGGACAACTAATGAAAAACTGTTTTCT. Translation: CASSLDGTTNEKLFS.